Following are 2 T cell receptor beta chains from one sample sequenced in a study of blood T cell repertoires in COVID-19. The protocol was immunoSEQ multiplex PCR, while the TCRdb copy is restricted to in-frame clones and leaves out a portion. The data show about 200,000 clones, around 84% seen once. What was sequenced was peripheral blood. These receptors all come from an elderly man with acute or convalescent COVID-19.

The chain employs TRBV7-9 and TRBJ2-1; TRBD1 matches 8 bases. Unmatched junction bases numbered 9, after V lost 5 bases and J lost 9 bases. The CDR3 contains 14 residues. Per the germline V gene, CDR1 is SEHNR and CDR2 is FQNEAQ (reference sequence). The CDR3 reads CASSQGQGLGEQFF. CDR3 DNA: TGTGCCAGCAGCCAAGGACAGGGTCTGGGTGAGCAGTTCTTC. The whole variable domain, filled in from reference TRBV7-9 and TRBJ2-1, reads DTGVSQNPRHKITKRGQNVTFRCDPISEHNRLYWYRQTLGQGPEFLTYFQNEAQLEKSRLLSDRFSAERPKGSFSTLEIQRTEQGDSAMYLCASSQGQGLGEQFFGPGTRLTVL.

The chain recombines TRBV18 with TRBJ1-6; D gene uncertain. Germline CDR1 KGHSH, CDR2 LQKENI. The germline V and J ends were trimmed by 4 bases and 6 bases, with 7 bases remaining between them. The CDR3 is 13 amino acids. The CDR3 here is CASSRGLNSPLHF. The CDR3 DNA follows: TGTGCCAGCTCACGCGGCCTTAATTCACCCCTCCACTTT.